This T cell receptor beta chain stems from a study of shared clonotypes between healthy human individuals. Study-level information: In total, the donors were two women and a few men aged 18 to 49.

As defined, naive CD8 cells were CD45RO-negative and positively selected for CCR7, with terminally differentiated effector memory CD45RA+ cells excluded. Healthy HIV-negative adults with no recent acute infections or vaccinations were recruited as donors. How the authors handled the data: Junction-only sequences without quality scores were provided by ImmunoSEQ, so filtering was different. Data came from immunoSEQ multiplex PCR; TCRdb stores just in-frame clones and leaves some out. The V and J calls and the clone size are those of that table, but D and trimming were determined from the DNA. The table lists about 2.2 million clones, approximately 92% of them singletons. Study-level results: What rarefaction showed was incomplete sorted-subset sequencing despite large depth.

In germline, CDR1 is MNHEY, CDR2 SMNVEV (reference sequence). The CDR3 length is 16 residues. With 0 bases removed from V and 5 bases from J, the gap between germline ends came to 15 bases. On this clone itself: Its antigen is not identified.

V is TRBV27 and J is TRBJ2-3; no reliable D call. The sample consisted of naive CD8+ T cells from PBMCs. This TCR derives from a man aged 18 to 29 in good health. Some clones in this sample may be carry-over from other donors' samples. Here the CDR3 reads CASSLSPGSPEDTQYF. The CDR3 nucleotides read TGTGCCAGCAGTTTATCGCCCGGGTCCCCTGAAGATACGCAGTATTTT.